The sequence of this T cell receptor (beta chain) was determined in a study of T-cell reconstitution after alpha-beta-depleted transplantation in children. Preparation of the TCRbeta library involved a method that used unique molecular identifiers. TCRdb re-analysed the PCR reads in MiXCR, keeping a single row per CDR3 protein. The top ten clones hold roughly an eighth of a sample with roughly 200,000 distinct CDR3 sequences, about 15% of them seen once. This clonotype was counted ten times or more. Trimming at V came to 2 bases and at J to 0 bases, leaving 10 bases not matched to a gene. Germline assignment: CDR1 MGHRA and CDR2 YSYEKL. The CDR3 contains 18 residues.

The source was PBMCs from the stem cell graft donor, collected from the stem cell graft. This TCR was sampled from a human donor who donated a stem cell graft to a child with acute lymphoblastic leukemia. The chain uses TRBV4-1 and TRBJ2-4, with 7 positions matching TRBD1. The CDR3 sequence: CASSQSGGSRKAKNIQYF. CDR3 nucleotides: TGCGCCAGCAGCCAATCAGGGGGTTCTCGGAAAGCCAAAAACATTCAGTACTTC.